One and the same sample provided the 15 T cell receptor beta chains below, sequenced in a study of Ad26.COV2.S vaccination and SARS-CoV-2 variants. Sequencing used immunoSEQ multiplex PCR; TCRdb keeps in-frame clones, though not all of them. The profile covers roughly 680,000 clones, with 70% to 90% appearing a single time and nearly 1.5% taken by the ten largest. The treatment: some 20 received Ad26.COV2.S at low or high dose, single or two shots; several received placebo; per-sample allocation not given. Sampling happened 63 days after the first vaccine or placebo injection. The sequenced sample was peripheral blood, obtained in a trial of Ad26.COV2.S vaccine versus placebo. The receptor source for this set is a person between 18 and 60 years old who received the Ad26.COV2.S COVID-19 vaccine or a placebo.

The V call is TRBV15, the J call TRBJ2-7; possible D gene TRBD2, 6 bases. Trimming stripped 0 bases from V and 2 bases from J, with 8 bases between. CDR1 is LNHNV and CDR2 is YYDKDF in the germline V gene (reference sequence). The CDR3 has 14 residues. Here the CDR3 DNA reads TGTGCCACCAGCAGAGACGCGGGACCCTACGAGCAGTACTTC. As protein: CATSRDAGPYEQYF. Together with reference TRBV15 and TRBJ2-7, the CDR3 gives the full variable domain: DAMVIQNPRYQVTQFGKPVTLSCSQTLNHNVMYWYQQKSSQAPKLLFHYYDKDFNNEADTPDNFQSRRPNTSFCFLDIRSPGLGDTAMYLCATSRDAGPYEQYFGPGTRLTVT.

This rearrangement joins TRBV9 to TRBJ1-3; unclear D gene. The germline V gene has CDR1 SGDLS and CDR2 YYNGEE. Trimming shortened V by 1 base and J by 5 bases, and 10 bases separated the two germline ends. The CDR3 has 14 residues. The CDR3 loop is CASSVKGSRNTIYF. The CDR3 nucleotides are TGTGCCAGCAGCGTAAAGGGTAGTAGAAACACCATATATTTT.

In DNA, the CDR3 is TGTGCCAGCAGCGAGAAATCCAGACAGGGTAGGTGTTCACCCCTCCACTTT. Its protein is CASSEKSRQGRCSPLHF. The rearrangement uses TRBV9 and TRBJ1-6, with TRBD1 identical over 7 bases. Germline V gene lookup returns CDR1 SGDLS and CDR2 YYNGEE. V lost 3 bases and J lost 9; bases outside the gene matches: 15. This CDR3 spans 17 amino acids.

This clone showed up just once. V is TRBV5-1 and J is TRBJ1-1, with 7 bases matching TRBD1. Trimming cost V 0 bases and J 1 base; bases outside gene matches: 6. CDR3 length equals 16 residues. Germline values: CDR1 SGHRS, CDR2 YFSETQ. This CDR3 reads CASSLGTGQRNTEAFF. The DNA of the CDR3 is TGCGCCAGCAGCTTGGGGACAGGACAAAGGAACACTGAAGCTTTCTTT.

This chain links TRBV5-5 with TRBJ1-2; D gene unclear. V was shortened by 0 bases and J by 4 bases, with 10 bases between the two germline ends. The CDR3 loop spans 14 amino acids. Germline V gene lookup returns CDR1 SGHKS and CDR2 YYEKEE (reference sequence). This CDR3 is CASSLASGPYGYTF. The CDR3 DNA reads TGTGCCAGCAGCTTGGCCAGCGGACCCTATGGCTACACCTTC.

The V call is TRBV7-2, the J call TRBJ2-7; a weak D match, TRBD2 (6 bases). Germline V gene data show CDR1 as SGHTA and CDR2 as FQGNSA. Trimming shortened V by 5 bases and J by 2 bases, and 13 bases separated the two germline ends. The CDR3 extends over 14 amino acids. In DNA, the CDR3 is TGTGCCAGCAGCCCCGGAGGGGTCCCCTACGAGCAGTACTTC. It codes for CASSPGGVPYEQYF.

V gene TRBV7-9 combines with J gene TRBJ2-7, with D maybe TRBD1 (6 bases). There are 15 residues in the CDR3. Trimming took 5 bases from V and 1 from J, leaving 15 bases between them. Germline lookup yields CDR1 SEHNR and CDR2 FQNEAQ (reference sequence). DNA of the CDR3: TGTGCCAGCAGCCCCTGGGACACCCGGTCCTACGAGCAGTACTTC. Its translation: CASSPWDTRSYEQYF.

The gene calls are TRBV6-2 or TRBV6-3 and TRBJ1-2; TRBD1 aligns across 7 bases. Germline loops: CDR1 MNHEY, CDR2 SVGEGT. The CDR3 loop spans 14 amino acids. V was pared by 2 bases and J by 6 bases, with 6 bases of the junction left unmatched. This CDR3 is CASSYPGQVNGYTF. CDR3 DNA: TGTGCCAGCAGTTACCCAGGACAGGTTAATGGCTACACCTTC.

CDR3 DNA: TGTGCCAGTAGTATAGAGGGCGGATTCTATGGCTACACCTTC. The encoded protein is CASSIEGGFYGYTF. V gene TRBV19 combines with J gene TRBJ1-2; D unclear. V was clipped by 0 bases and J by 4 bases, with 9 bases between them. The CDR3 consists of 14 residues. Germline V gives CDR1 LNHDA, CDR2 SQIVND (reference sequence).

The chain uses TRBV11-2 and TRBJ1-1, with 8 positions matching TRBD1. Per the germline V gene, CDR1 is SGHAT and CDR2 is FQNNGV. The length of the CDR3 is 13 residues. With 6 bases clipped from V and 4 bases from J, the junction kept 4 bases outside the gene matches. CDR3 DNA: TGTGCCAGCAGTCACACAGGGGGCACTGAAGCTTTCTTT. Translated, it gives CASSHTGGTEAFF.

The chain links TRBV30 to TRBJ2-1, with D possibly TRBD1 on 6 matching bases. Trimming took 3 bases from V and 5 from J, leaving 17 bases between them. The CDR3 covers 15 residues. The germline V gene encodes CDR1 GTSNPN and CDR2 SVGIG (reference sequence). CDR3 protein: CAWSRDTGRDNEQFF. As DNA, the CDR3 is TGTGCCTGGAGCAGGGACACCGGTAGGGACAATGAGCAGTTCTTC. Using reference TRBV30 and TRBJ2-1 for the parts outside the CDR3, the full variable domain is SQTIHQWPATLVQPVGSPLSLECTVEGTSNPNLYWYRQAAGRGLQLLFYSVGIGQISSEVPQNLSASRPQDRQFILSSKKLLLSDSGFYLCAWSRDTGRDNEQFFGPGTRLTVL.

This rearrangement joins TRBV5-4 to TRBJ2-2; TRBD1 is a possible D gene (5 bases). The CDR3 has 13 residues. Trimming shortened V by 2 bases and J by 6 bases, and 8 bases separated the two germline ends. In germline, CDR1 is SGHNT, CDR2 YYREEE (reference sequence). The DNA of the CDR3 is TGTGCCAGCAGCTTCCCAGGGTCCGGGGAGCTGTTTTTT. Its protein product is CASSFPGSGELFF.

The chain employs TRBV4-3 and TRBJ1-2; D is perhaps TRBD1 (6 bases). With 0 bases removed from V and 4 bases from J, the gap between germline ends came to 27 bases. Germline-derived CDR1 and CDR2 are LGHNA and YSLEER. The CDR3 is 20 residues long. CDR3 in DNA: TGCGCCAGCAGCCAAGATCTAGCCCTGCCGACAGGCGGGTGGGTCTATGGCTACACCTTC. Translation gives CASSQDLALPTGGWVYGYTF.

CDR3 loop: CANTDERRGTDTQYF. CDR3 nucleotide sequence: TGTGCCAACACGGACGAGAGGAGGGGCACAGATACGCAGTATTTT. The J gene is TRBJ2-3, the V gene TRBV7-2, with a weak D call TRBD2 (6 bases). CDR3 length: 15 amino acids. Germline V CDR1 and CDR2: SGHTA, FQGNSA. V lost 10 bases and J 1 base, leaving 18 bases between the germline ends.

This rearrangement joins TRBV7-2 to TRBJ2-3; 7 bases align to TRBD2. This CDR3 comprises 15 residues. Germline trimming cut 0 bases from V and 2 bases from J; bases unmatched to any gene: 2. Germline CDR1 is SGHTA and CDR2 is FQGNSA. The CDR3 protein is CASSLAGGYTDTQYF. For the CDR3, the DNA is TGTGCCAGCAGCTTAGCGGGGGGGTACACAGATACGCAGTATTTT.